The clone carrying this T cell receptor beta chain was observed a handful of times. Its antigen is undetermined. These data are taken from a study of identical twins. Between the trimmed V and J ends, which lost 0 bases and 5 bases, there was a span of 11 bases. The germline V gene has CDR1 MGHRA and CDR2 YSYEKL. The CDR3 consists of 15 residues. MiXCR, applied by TCRdb to the 5' RACE reads, yields one record per CDR3 protein. The sample includes roughly 240,000 distinct CDR3 sequences, 7.5% of them seen just once. General study points: Within cord blood, abundant beta clonotypes carried fewer insertions, but memory repertoires showed no such trend.

The data also belong to a second study, concerning yellow fever vaccine responses in identical twins.

The sequencing input was CD8+ T cells sorted from blood. The genes are TRBV4-1 and TRBJ2-1; no clear D gene. This TCR was sampled from a woman aged 18-30 years in good health. The CDR3 loop reads CASSQEGPGDNEQFF. The CDR3 DNA follows: TGCGCCAGCAGCCAAGAAGGGCCAGGCGACAATGAGCAGTTCTTC.